The 10 T cell receptor beta chains in this list originate from one sample, sequenced in a study of blood T cell repertoires in COVID-19. Sequenced by immunoSEQ multiplex PCR; TCRdb stores in-frame clones only, minus some. Of approximately 440,000 clones listed, approximately 88% are singletons. Sequencing input: peripheral blood. The receptors derive from a woman between 50 and 59 years old with COVID-19, enrolled during active disease.

This rearrangement joins TRBV30 to TRBJ1-1; D ambiguous. Germline values: CDR1 GTSNPN, CDR2 SVGIG (reference sequence). The V gene lost 3 bases and the J gene lost 0 bases, with 14 bases spanning the gap. CDR3 size: 15 residues. The chain's CDR3 is CAWSRTTRLNTEAFF. CDR3 bases: TGTGCCTGGAGCCGAACGACAAGACTGAACACTGAAGCTTTCTTT. The full variable domain, with the rest looked up from reference TRBV30 and TRBJ1-1, is SQTIHQWPATLVQPVGSPLSLECTVEGTSNPNLYWYRQAAGRGLQLLFYSVGIGQISSEVPQNLSASRPQDRQFILSSKKLLLSDSGFYLCAWSRTTRLNTEAFFGQGTRLTVV.

This chain uses TRBV6-5 with TRBJ2-5; D may be TRBD2 (5 bases). This CDR3 has 15 residues. The ends were cut back, 6 bases at V and 1 base at J, with 15 bases in the middle. The germline V gene encodes CDR1 MNHEY and CDR2 SVGAGI. For the CDR3, the DNA is TGTGCCAGCAGAGAGGGTTTAACCCCCCAAGAGACCCAGTACTTC. The encoded protein is CASREGLTPQETQYF.

The chain employs TRBV12-3 or TRBV12-4 and TRBJ1-2, with D hard to call. V was trimmed by 6 bases and J by 5 bases, leaving 10 bases between them. The length of the CDR3 is 12 residues. CDR3 coding DNA: TGTGCCAGCAGCCTCACACCGTATGGCTACACCTTC. It yields the protein CASSLTPYGYTF.

Of note for this clone: This sample includes further DNA sequences coding for the same CDR3. This rearrangement joins TRBV19 to TRBJ1-5; no firm D call. In germline, CDR1 is LNHDA, CDR2 SQIVND (reference sequence). CDR3 size: 12 residues. The V end lost 2 bases, the J end lost 5 bases, and 4 bases lay between the germline ends. The CDR3 loop reads CASSIRDQPQHF. The CDR3 DNA reads as TGTGCCAGTAGTATACGGGATCAGCCCCAGCATTTT. The whole variable domain, filled in from reference TRBV19 and TRBJ1-5, reads DGGITQSPKYLFRKEGQNVTLSCEQNLNHDAMYWYRQDPGQGLRLIYYSQIVNDFQKGDIAEGYSVSREKKESFPLTVTSAQKNPTAFYLCASSIRDQPQHFGDGTRLSIL.

This rearrangement joins TRBV6-6 to TRBJ1-2; maybe TRBD1 (6 bases). The CDR3 runs to 14 residues. Germline CDR1 and CDR2: MNHNY and SVGAGI (reference sequence). Trimming left V 4 bases short and J 0 bases short, with 9 bases between. CDR3 in DNA: TGTGCCAGCAGTTTGGACAGCTCTAACTATGGCTACACCTTC. As protein: CASSLDSSNYGYTF.

The chain uses TRBV20-1 and TRBJ1-1, with D uncertain. V lost 3 bases to trimming and J lost 1 base, with 9 bases between them. The CDR3 extends over 13 amino acids. Germline values: CDR1 DFQATT, CDR2 SNEGSKA (reference sequence). This chain's CDR3 is CSASPMANTEAFF. For the CDR3, the DNA is TGCAGTGCTAGTCCCATGGCGAACACTGAAGCTTTCTTT.

The rearrangement uses TRBV18 and TRBJ1-2; 8 positions match TRBD1. The V gene end was trimmed by 5 bases and the J gene end by 4 bases; junction bases not matched to a gene: 0. Germline V lookup: CDR1 KGHSH, CDR2 LQKENI. This CDR3 has 12 amino acids. The CDR3 coding sequence is TGTGCCAGCTCAGACAGGGGCTATGGCTACACCTTC. Translated, it gives CASSDRGYGYTF.

The chain employs TRBV19 and TRBJ1-5; no clear D gene. In germline, CDR1 is LNHDA, CDR2 SQIVND (reference sequence). The V and J ends lost 7 bases and 0 bases respectively, with 10 bases between them. The CDR3 has 14 amino acids. The CDR3 sequence: CASIAAYSNQPQHF. The CDR3 DNA reads as TGTGCCAGTATAGCGGCTTATAGCAATCAGCCCCAGCATTTT.

The rearrangement uses TRBV30 and TRBJ1-2; 7 nucleotides agree with TRBD1. CDR1 and CDR2 (germline): GTSNPN, SVGIG (reference sequence). CDR3 length: 14 residues. V dropped 4 bases and J dropped 8; count of bases not matched to a gene: 13. This CDR3 reads CAWTFKGALRGYTF. CDR3 nucleotide sequence: TGTGCCTGGACCTTTAAGGGGGCCTTGAGGGGCTACACCTTC.

V and J are TRBV27 and TRBJ1-1, with 7 bases matching TRBD1. The CDR3 totals 14 residues. Germline V gene lookup returns CDR1 MNHEY and CDR2 SMNVEV (reference sequence). Trimming took 4 bases from V and 6 from J; bases not matched to a gene: 8. CDR3 in amino acids: CASSYLRQGAEAFF. DNA of the CDR3: TGTGCCAGCAGTTACCTCCGTCAGGGGGCTGAAGCTTTCTTT.